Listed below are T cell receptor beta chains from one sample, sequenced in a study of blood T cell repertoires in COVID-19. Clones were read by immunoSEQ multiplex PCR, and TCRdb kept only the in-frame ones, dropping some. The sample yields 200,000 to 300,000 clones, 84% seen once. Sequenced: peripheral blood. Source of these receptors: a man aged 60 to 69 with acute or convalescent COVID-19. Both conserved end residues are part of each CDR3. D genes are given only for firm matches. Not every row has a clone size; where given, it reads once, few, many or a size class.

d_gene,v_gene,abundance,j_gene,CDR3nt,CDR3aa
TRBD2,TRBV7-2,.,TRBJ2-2,TGTGCCAGCAGCCGGACTAGCGGAGCCGGGGAGCTGTTTTTT,CASSRTSGAGELFF
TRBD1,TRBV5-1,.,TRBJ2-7,TGCGCCAGCAGCCCGACAGGGGGTCCTATCGAGCAGTACTTC,CASSPTGGPIEQYF
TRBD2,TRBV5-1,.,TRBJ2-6,TGCGCCACCGCCCGCTCGGGGGGGAGTGGGGCCAACGTCCTGACTTTC,CATARSGGSGANVLTF
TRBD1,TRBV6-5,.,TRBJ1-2,TGTGCCAGCAGTTATGGGTCCGGGACAGGCTATGGCTACACCTTC,CASSYGSGTGYGYTF
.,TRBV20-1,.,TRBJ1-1,TGCAGACCGGGGTTCCCTGAAGCTTTCTTT,CRPGFPEAFF
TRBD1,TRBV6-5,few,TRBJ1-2,TGTGCCAGCAACGGCCGGGACAGGAAGAACTATGGCTACACCTTC,CASNGRDRKNYGYTF
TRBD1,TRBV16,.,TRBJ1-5,TGTGCCAGCAGCCAACTTGGGACAGGGGCGGACACTATGGCCCAGCATTTT,CASSQLGTGADTMAQHF
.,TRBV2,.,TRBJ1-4,TGTGCCAGCAGTGAGGAAGGGGTGGGGAAACTGTTTTTT,CASSEEGVGKLFF
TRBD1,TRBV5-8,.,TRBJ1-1,TGTGCCAGCAGCTTGGCTTTATACAGGGGAACTGAAGCTTTCTTT,CASSLALYRGTEAFF
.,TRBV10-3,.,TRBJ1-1,TGTGCCATCCAGGGGTTGAACACTGAAGCTTTCTTT,CAIQGLNTEAFF
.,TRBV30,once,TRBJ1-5,TGTGCCTGGGGACTGGTAAATCAGCCCCAGCATTTT,CAWGLVNQPQHF
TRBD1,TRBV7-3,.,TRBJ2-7,TGTGCCAGCAGCCACCGCTCCGGGACAGGGGGCAACGAGCAGTACTTC,CASSHRSGTGGNEQYF
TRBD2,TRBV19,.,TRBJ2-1,TGTGCCAGTAGTATCTCTAGCGGGGGGATCTCCTACAATGAGCAGTTCTTC,CASSISSGGISYNEQFF
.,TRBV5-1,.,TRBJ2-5,TGCGCCAGCAGCTTGCCCGGTCAAGAGACCCAGTACTTC,CASSLPGQETQYF
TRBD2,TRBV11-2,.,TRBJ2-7,TGTGCCAGCAGCCGCCTCCCGCTAGCGGGAGTGTACGAGCAGTACTTC,CASSRLPLAGVYEQYF
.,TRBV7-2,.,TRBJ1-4,TGTGCCAGCAGCTTAGTTGGAGCGGTGGGGAATGAAAAACTGTTTTTT,CASSLVGAVGNEKLFF